This TCR beta chain was retrieved from a study of cytomegalovirus exposure and HLA in healthy donors (dated by TCRdb to about 2017). With respect to the entire study: According to an earlier analysis of several hundred of the donors, about 190 million T cells yielded some 110 million unique TCR beta sequences and more than 250 Gb of sequence data. Five DR-DQ haplotypes were handled as single units for association and clustering because linkage in the cohort was strong. To study patterns of TCR occurrence, a later analysis re-analyzed previously published TCR beta repertoires from 666 donors and added high-resolution HLA genotyping. The study aimed to test whether signatures of past pathogen exposure could be identified by cataloging public T cell receptors. All discovery cohort repertoires had been generated on a single sequencing platform. Donor age, sex, ethnicity and CMV serostatus were compiled together with the repertoire data. In an earlier analysis of 550 to 700 of the donors, high-throughput TCR beta sequencing was used to judge whether each TCR beta V gene segment behaved as functional or pseudogenic. HLA typing covered class I and class II loci at four-digit resolution. A later genetic analysis took genome-wide SNP genotypes for about three fifths of the 666 donors and used that subset as a discovery cohort. An early release that covered about 600 HLA-typed donors contained around 330 gigabases of sequencing data and roughly 84 million unique TCR sequences. To predict cytomegalovirus infection status, the study brought together high-throughput TCR immunosequencing, statistical association of individual TCRs with disease status, and machine learning. A separate validation cohort of approximately 130 different subjects was used in addition to the approximately 700-subject first cohort. The T cell repertoires of 666 subjects were profiled by immunosequencing and related to cytomegalovirus serostatus. The number of typed donors differed by locus: about 629-630 for A, B, C, DRB1 and DQB1; 522 for DQA1; fewer than 610 for DPA1; and 450 to 480 for DPB1. Among the approximately 430 genotyped donors, around 81% belonged to the genetic ancestry cluster associated with self-reported Caucasian donors. Rather than drawing on any new phenotypic data, the later analysis identified candidate immune exposures from TCR beta sequences and the way those sequences occurred across donors. On average, roughly 250,000 unique TCR beta nucleotide sequences were sequenced per donor among more than 350 genotyped donors of the cohort, with around 19% of those sequences being non-productive. Results and caveats for the whole study, not just this receptor: Compared with equally common non-associated chains, HLA-associated TCR beta chains in a later analysis were more clonally expanded and had lower generation probabilities. When HLA alleles, especially DR and DQ, strongly co-occurred, TCR associations were difficult to assign to individual alleles. Because HLA typing was missing for some donors at each locus, association tests included only the typed subset. Several of the top co-occurrence clusters appeared to be linked to parvovirus B19, influenza, CMV and Epstein-Barr virus, according to a later analysis. In an earlier analysis of 587 of the donors, most TCR beta V segments appeared in productive rearrangements about 87% or about 30% of the time, broadly matching IMGT annotations. According to a later genetic analysis, donors in an Asian-associated ancestry cluster had fewer N-insertions in productive TCRs than the approximately 700-donor mean. A later analysis associated about 18,000 TCR beta sequences with specific HLA alleles at a false discovery rate of 0.05. In this cohort, only TCR beta chains were sequenced, and detectable features were limited by the absence of alpha or paired-chain data. A further reported finding was that TCR beta sequences accurately predicted the HLA-A and HLA-B alleles for most subjects in the first cohort. Most CMV-associated TCR beta chains appeared to be HLA-restricted in a later analysis, and the HLA associations seemed to be driven largely by CMV exposure. The authors suggested that the approach could potentially be generalized to other disease states and immunological phenotypes. The study gave a list of 150 to 200 TCR beta chains associated with cytomegalovirus. A later analysis found that TCR association rates varied across HLA loci, with DRB1 alleles showing the most associated TCRs and HLA-C alleles the fewest. In vitro tests confirmed that a few of the cytomegalovirus-associated TCR beta chains recognize cytomegalovirus antigens. V-gene and J-gene trimming of TCR beta chains was associated with a missense DCLRE1C variant in a later genetic analysis, and the association was replicated in an independent cohort. Because counts were too low, roughly 17 rarely observed V segments, including chromosome 9 orphons, were left out of the earlier analysis of a few hundred of the donors. While some public TCRs were present in many individuals, most TCR sequences turned up only very rarely across donors. The classifier was reported to diagnose cytomegalovirus status with high specificity and sensitivity in both the original and validation cohorts. Some IMGT-functional V segments, including TRBV6-2 and TRBV6-3, could not be distinguished by the 87-base-pair reads and were therefore excluded. Immune exposure information for the cohort was limited to CMV serostatus. Sequencing depth was assumed to be roughly uniform across donors in the presence/absence analyses, though that assumption may not hold. A cluster of highly shared sequence variants was judged likely to represent a technical artifact of the sequencing pipeline. Linkage disequilibrium might explain the correlated functional status among segregating V segments, but an unknown experimental factor could not be excluded.

Inclusive of the bounding cysteine and phenylalanine, the CDR3 is 19 residues long. The DNA shown is the 57-base CDR3, in frame from base 1. According to the germline V gene, CDR1 reads SGHNT and CDR2 reads YENEEA. The germline V end is reduced by 5 bases and the J end by 0 bases; junction bases left unmatched: 9. Library method: the immunoSEQ multiplex PCR assay. The multiplex PCR relied on a mix of 60 forward primers for TCR Vbeta segments and 13 reverse primers for TCR Jbeta segments. Amplification of the CDR3 region of rearranged TCR beta genes was performed with a multiplex PCR assay on genomic DNA. Amplified TCR beta libraries were sequenced as 87-base-pair reads on the Illumina HiSeq System. In the paper's pipeline: In a later analysis, tens of millions of unique TCR beta chains were counted across the roughly 670 repertoires, and around 10 million of these chains were shared by at least two donors. Raw reads were error-corrected and collapsed into unique sequences by a nearest-neighbor algorithm in which closely related sequences were merged to remove PCR and sequencing errors. V, D and J gene segments were assigned by aligning CDR3 sequences to IMGT reference sequences. For a sequence to be retained, a match of at least six nucleotides was required to both a V gene segment and a J gene segment. A rearrangement was called productive if the CDR3 had no stop codons and remained in frame with V and J, and every other rearrangement was called non-productive. CDR3 was defined according to IMGT convention as the region running from the second conserved V-encoded cysteine to the conserved J-encoded phenylalanine. The earlier analysis of about 640 of the donors excluded any sequence lacking an unambiguous match to a single V gene segment. In an earlier analysis of several hundred of the donors, a V segment was called functional when productive rearrangements were above 56.7%, and segregating when the standard deviation between donors exceeded 5%. To diagnose cytomegalovirus status from the catalog of TCR beta chain sequences, a statistical classification framework was built. In a later analysis, V and J genes were assigned by comparing TCR nucleotide sequences against IMGT/GENE-DB human TR gene sequences. A later analysis assigned CDR3 sequences and most-parsimonious VDJ recombination scenarios with the TCRdist pipeline. In a later analysis, each TCR beta chain was defined by its CDR3 amino acid sequence together with its V-gene family, and reads lacking a unique V-gene family were excluded. As a way to deal with suspected cross-contamination and a sequencing artifact, a later analysis dropped 450 to 600 nucleotide sequences that were highly shared and had low generation probability. For each public chain, a later analysis derived a clonal expansion index from normalized ranks of inferred template counts within each repertoire. In a later analysis, generation probabilities were computed with a VDJ recombination model fitted to out-of-frame rearrangements, and the resulting probabilities were checked against IGoR. In a later analysis, TCR-TCR, TCR-HLA and TCR-CMV co-occurrence was scored with hypergeometric tests, and a repertoire-size bias correction was applied to TCR pairs. False discovery rates were estimated in a later analysis by permuting HLA or CMV assignments 20 times. In a later analysis, co-occurring TCRs were grouped using DBSCAN, with TCRdist sequence similarity added in when clustering inside HLA-allele-positive subsets. For co-occurrence clustering, repertoires with fewer than 30,000 or more than 120,000 public chains were excluded, along with roughly 5 repertoires with anomalous nucleotide sharing. Here the immuneACCESS table is served through TCRdb, limited to in-frame sequences with V and J called. Missing clones are a known gap in these copies; in checked studies unresolved V genes cover under half, and the rest lacks a known reason. That table furnishes V, J and clone size, whereas the DNA furnished D and trimming. This sample comprises 150,000 to 200,000 clones, roughly three quarters of them detected only once. The top ten constitute 4% to 5% of the sample.

The cohort was made up of approximately 700 healthy bone marrow donors. Cohort members were all nominally healthy when sampled, although unrecorded immune exposures were likely present. The donor was CMV seropositive and belonged to the group of more than 250 seropositive cohort members. Each donor provided a peripheral blood sample, and peripheral blood mononuclear cells were used for TCR beta sequencing. The Qiagen DNeasy Blood Extraction Kit was used to extract genomic DNA from the blood cell samples. With regard to this clone: Its recognized antigen is unknown. No per-base quality is available; no much larger clone lies one base away.

Recombination linked TRBV11-3 to TRBJ2-1, with 14 bases matching TRBD2. The sample consisted of PBMCs. The receptor was isolated from a man younger than 35 in good health and CMV-seropositive. The CDR3 amino acid sequence is: CASSPGLAGVPSSYNEQFF. At the DNA level, the sequence is TGTGCCAGCAGCCCGGGACTAGCGGGAGTCCCCAGCTCCTACAATGAGCAGTTCTTC.